The clone carrying this T cell receptor beta chain was counted once. This CDR3 contains 15 residues. CDR1 SEHNR and CDR2 FQNEAQ come from the germline V gene (reference sequence). The V end lost 2 bases, the J end lost 3 bases, and 13 bases lay between the germline ends. The source of the sample is a study of T cell responses to AZD1222 COVID-19 vaccine. Study-level background: Pooling was applied to second doses at about 4 or about 12 weeks.

Data came from immunoSEQ multiplex PCR; TCRdb stores just in-frame clones and leaves some out. The table lists roughly 160,000 clones, approximately 94% of them singletons. Material: peripheral blood, obtained on day 0 of AZD1222 vaccination. The TCR sequence derives from an adult in good health. The V and J genes are TRBV7-9 and TRBJ1-2, with D tentatively TRBD1 (5 bases). The CDR3 sequence: CASSLQGNIDYGYTF. The CDR3 bases are TGTGCCAGCAGCTTACAGGGAAATATAGACTATGGCTACACCTTC.